Sequencing of this T cell receptor beta chain was carried out in a study of glioma-infiltrating T cells. Study-wide findings and caveats: Tissue and blood shared very few CDR3 sequences.

TCR alpha and beta CDR3 regions were amplified from RNA using iRepertoire nested multiplex PCR. MiXCR, run by TCRdb on the multiplex PCR reads, gives a single entry per CDR3 protein. The table includes approximately 100,000 distinct CDR3 sequences, less than 30% detected once. In germline, CDR1 is KGHSH, CDR2 LQKENI. Trimming removed 2 bases at V and 5 bases at J, with 15 bases between. The CDR3 covers 15 residues. Many counts were recorded for this clonotype. Its antigen is still unknown. The rearrangement links TRBV18 to TRBJ1-1; a weak D match, TRBD1 (5 bases). The receptor's source is a human donor with low-grade glioma or glioblastoma, undergoing nonglioma brain surgery, or in good health (not recorded which). The sequenced sample was glioma tissue, nonneoplastic brain tissue, or PBMCs (not recorded which). CDR3: CASSPYGGMGTEAFF. CDR3 nucleotide sequence: TGTGCCAGCTCACCATATGGGGGGATGGGGACTGAAGCTTTCTTT.